This entry describes one TCR beta chain. Time point noted: pretreatment peripheral blood. V trimming: 2 bases; J trimming: 4 bases; junction bases outside the gene matches: 7. Germline CDR1 reads SGDLS; CDR2 reads YYNGEE. This CDR3 contains 16 residues. TCRdb's copy holds only in-frame clones and misses some; the assay was immunoSEQ multiplex PCR. The data show more than 45,000 clones, with roughly 80% seen just once and approximately 3.7% held by the top ten. The record originates from a study of PD-L1 blockade in urothelial cancer. Study overall: It was around 2014 that patients started atezolizumab at 1,200 mg intravenously every 3 weeks. Prior chemotherapy in patients spanned 0 to 3 regimens. Blood samples had a median of around 150,000 T cells. Analyzed time points were 3 weeks (second dose) and 6 weeks after therapy began.

The TCR originated in a man between 65 and 85 years old with urothelial cancer. This chain joins TRBV9 and TRBJ2-3; 10 bases align to TRBD2. The specimen comprised PBMCs, sampled around atezolizumab (anti-PD-L1) treatment. The CDR3 DNA sequence: TGTGCCAGCAGCGTCAGTCTAGCGGGAGCGGCAGATACGCAGTATTTT. Encoded protein: CASSVSLAGAADTQYF.